Listed below are T cell receptor beta chains from one sample, sequenced in a study of cytomegalovirus exposure and HLA in healthy donors. Libraries were prepared by immunoSEQ multiplex PCR; TCRdb keeps only in-frame clonotypes and omits some of them. The data show 90,000 to 150,000 clones, approximately 90% seen once. The sequencing input was PBMCs. The receptors were gathered from a woman younger than 30 in good health and CMV-seropositive. CDR3s include the opening cysteine and the closing phenylalanine or tryptophan. A D gene is named only where the DNA matches it firmly. Clone sizes are given selectively: once, few, many, or a class where the clone is expanded.

v_call,d_call,j_call,clone_size,cdr3_nt,cdr3_aa
TRBV6-1,NA,TRBJ2-7,NA,TGTGCCAGCGTAAATCCCTACGAGCAGTACTTC,CASVNPYEQYF
TRBV28,TRBD1,TRBJ2-7,NA,TGTGCCAGCAGTTTAAGGGGGCGACCCTACGAGCAGTACTTC,CASSLRGRPYEQYF
TRBV15,NA,TRBJ2-3,NA,TGTGCCACCAGCATGGGCCACCGCACAGATACGCAGTATTTT,CATSMGHRTDTQYF
TRBV7-3,NA,TRBJ1-5,NA,TGTGCCAGCAGCCTGGGGGGGCTTGGGCAGCCCCAGCATTTT,CASSLGGLGQPQHF
TRBV10-3,NA,TRBJ1-5,NA,TGTGCCATCAGTGGGGAGGGGGGATCTCAGCCCCAGCATTTT,CAISGEGGSQPQHF
TRBV30,NA,TRBJ2-2,NA,TGTGCCTGGACCGCGGCCGGGGAGCTGTTTTTT,CAWTAAGELFF
TRBV11-1,TRBD2,TRBJ2-1,once,TGTGCCAGCAGCTTAGATCCTAGCGGGGTTGAGCAGTTCTTC,CASSLDPSGVEQFF
TRBV18,NA,TRBJ1-2,NA,TGTGCCAGCTCACCTTCCCCAACCGGGGGAACTAACTATGGCTACACCTTC,CASSPSPTGGTNYGYTF
TRBV9,NA,TRBJ1-2,NA,TGTGCCAGCAGCCCGACAAGTAACTATGGCTACACCTTC,CASSPTSNYGYTF
TRBV5-1,TRBD1,TRBJ1-1,NA,TGCGCCAGCAGCTTGGCACAGGGGTACACTGAAGCTTTCTTT,CASSLAQGYTEAFF